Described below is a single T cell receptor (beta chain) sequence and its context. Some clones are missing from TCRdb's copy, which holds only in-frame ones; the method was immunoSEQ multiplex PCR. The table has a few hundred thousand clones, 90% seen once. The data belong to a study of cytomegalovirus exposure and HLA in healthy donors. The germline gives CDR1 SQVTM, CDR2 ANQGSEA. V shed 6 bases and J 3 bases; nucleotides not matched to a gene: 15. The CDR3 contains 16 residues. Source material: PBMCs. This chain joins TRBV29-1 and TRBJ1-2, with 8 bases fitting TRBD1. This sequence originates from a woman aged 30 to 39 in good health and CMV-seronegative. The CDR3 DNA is TGCAGCGTCTCCCCCCGACAGGGGAGGTCGGACTATGGCTACACCTTC. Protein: CSVSPRQGRSDYGYTF.